This T cell receptor (beta chain) was recovered during a study of blood T cell repertoires in COVID-19. Study-level information: Sources were T cells, B-cell-depleted T cells, or PBMCs; the material itself was cDNA or gDNA.

The germline V and J ends were trimmed by 0 bases and 4 bases, with 15 bases remaining between them. This CDR3 spans 16 amino acids. Germline V gives CDR1 LGHNA, CDR2 YSLEER. Original handling: Reference gene primer amplification yielded estimated nucleated cell counts. Repertoires were generated with immunoSEQ multiplex PCR, while TCRdb's copy carries only in-frame clones and drops some. V and J calls plus clone size are reproduced from that table; the DNA served to infer D and trimming. Here the sample spans about 240,000 clones, 85% to 90% being singletons. The chain employs TRBV4-3 and TRBJ1-2, with a tentative D call TRBD1 (5 bases). Material: peripheral blood. This sequence was found in a woman between 65 and 79 years old with active or convalescent COVID-19. The CDR3 loop is CASSQEIGGATYGYTF. The CDR3 DNA is TGCGCCAGCAGCCAAGAGATAGGAGGGGCTACCTATGGCTACACCTTC.